This TCR beta chain was recorded in a study of cytomegalovirus exposure and HLA in healthy donors. Study as a whole: The same platform was used for the 120 validation repertoires and the approximately 670 first-cohort repertoires, a later analysis reported.

Study conclusions and caveats: Researchers counted roughly 150 TCR beta chains as cytomegalovirus-associated. Confirmation in vitro established that a few CMV-associated chains were specific for CMV antigens. According to a later analysis, TCR clusters from the first cohort tended to co-occur in the roughly 110 validation repertoires.

Clones were read by immunoSEQ multiplex PCR, and TCRdb kept only the in-frame ones, dropping some. The profile shows around 250,000 clones, almost 90% of them singletons. Concerning this clone: Its antigen is not known.

There are 14 residues in the CDR3. In germline, CDR1 is LNHDA, CDR2 SQIVND (reference sequence). With V trimmed by 5 bases and J by 6 bases, 5 bases remained unmatched. The source material was PBMCs. The receptor was derived from a woman under 30 in good health and CMV-seronegative. V is TRBV19 and J is TRBJ2-7; 12 bases align to TRBD1. The CDR3 nucleotides read TGTGCCAGTAGTTCGGGACAGGGGGCGGTCGAGCAGTACTTC. Protein: CASSSGQGAVEQYF.